These 26 T cell receptor beta chains originate from one sample sequenced in a study of long-term antiretroviral therapy in people with HIV. With survey level as its setting, the immunoSEQ assay was v3.0. The data were produced by immunoSEQ multiplex PCR, yet TCRdb's version contains in-frame clones alone and is incomplete. The sample yields roughly 18,000 clones, approximately 89% seen once. Here the sequenced sample was unsorted PBMCs, taken 0.6 years after starting antiretroviral therapy. The receptors come from a woman aged 40 to 55 with HIV.

The V gene is TRBV7-9, the J gene TRBJ1-1, with a weak D call TRBD1 (5 bases). V lost 3 bases and J lost 0, with 11 bases in between. Germline V gives CDR1 SEHNR, CDR2 FQNEAQ (reference sequence). The CDR3 contains 15 residues. CDR3 protein: CASSFRQGLNTEAFF. The CDR3 coding sequence is TGTGCCAGCAGCTTTCGCCAGGGCCTGAACACTGAAGCTTTCTTT.

The J gene is TRBJ2-3, the V gene TRBV29-1, with D possibly TRBD1 on 6 matching bases. Trimming pared 4 bases from V and 3 bases from J, leaving 17 bases between. This CDR3 is built from 15 residues. The germline CDR1 and CDR2 sequences are SQVTM and ANQGSEA. CDR3 sequence (DNA): TGCAGCGTTGGCAGGGGAACAGGGTCGACAGATACGCAGTATTTT. Translation: CSVGRGTGSTDTQYF.

The chain links TRBV7-7 to TRBJ2-1; D is ambiguous. V was shortened by 1 base and J by 10 bases, with 11 bases between the two germline ends. Looked up from germline, CDR1 is SSHAT and CDR2 is FNYEAQ (reference sequence). This CDR3 region has 13 residues. The CDR3 bases are TGTGCCAGCAGCTTAGAGAATAGTCCAGAGCAGTTCTTC. Protein sequence: CASSLENSPEQFF.

V usage is TRBV5-4 and J usage is TRBJ2-5; D is unclear. With 0 bases removed from V and 4 bases from J, the gap between germline ends came to 10 bases. Germline V CDR1 and CDR2: SGHNT, YYREEE (reference sequence). The CDR3 contains 14 residues. CDR3 sequence: CASSLEGSRETQYF. CDR3 coding DNA: TGTGCCAGCAGCTTGGAGGGCTCGAGAGAGACCCAGTACTTC.

The V and J genes are TRBV5-6 and TRBJ1-6; weak D call: TRBD1 (5 bases). This CDR3 spans 15 amino acids. The germline V gene has CDR1 SGHDT and CDR2 YYEEEE. Trimming left V 3 bases short and J 8 bases short, with 15 bases between. The CDR3 DNA reads as TGTGCCAGCAGCTCATTACAGGAATCGGATTCACCCCTCCACTTT. Translating gives CASSSLQESDSPLHF.

The chain employs TRBV10-3 and TRBJ2-3; D remains unclear. Trimming cost V 10 bases and J 4 bases, with 12 bases left between them. In germline, CDR1 is ENHRY, CDR2 SYGVKD. The CDR3 length is 12 residues. Written as DNA, the CDR3 is TGTGCCACCATGGGTTCCGCAGATACGCAGTATTTT. Translated: CATMGSADTQYF.

The rearrangement joins TRBV19 to TRBJ1-5; D is ambiguous. V was shortened by 3 bases and J by 0 bases, with 15 bases between the two germline ends. Germline-derived CDR1 and CDR2 are LNHDA and SQIVND (reference sequence). CDR3 length: 17 amino acids. As DNA, the CDR3 is TGTGCCAGTAGTATCAGGAAGCGAAGCTATAGCAATCAGCCCCAGCATTTT. Translation: CASSIRKRSYSNQPQHF.

As concerns this clone: The junction departs from the called germline gene at one end, perhaps through a read error. This chain connects TRBV5-1 to TRBJ2-3; 11 nucleotides match TRBD2. The CDR3 is 13 amino acids. In germline, CDR1 is SGHRS, CDR2 YFSETQ. In DNA, the CDR3 is TGCGCCAGCAGCTTGGCCTCGGATAGCGGGGGGGATTTT. The encoded protein is CASSLASDSGGDF.

The chain is built from TRBV30 and TRBJ2-5; TRBD2 agrees at 8 bases. The CDR3 extends over 15 amino acids. Germline V gene data show CDR1 as GTSNPN and CDR2 as SVGIG (reference sequence). V was clipped by 0 bases and J by 2 bases; unmatched bases: 5. The CDR3 here is CAWSVGGGLQETQYF. The CDR3 DNA is TGTGCCTGGAGTGTAGGCGGGGGGCTTCAAGAGACCCAGTACTTC.

The CDR3 DNA reads TGTGCCAGCAGCCAAGATCCCCGGAGTGTGACTGAATCCTATGGCTACACCTTC. Translating it yields CASSQDPRSVTESYGYTF. This chain connects TRBV14 to TRBJ1-2, with D uncertain. The V end was cut by 0 bases, the J end by 4 bases, with 21 bases between. In germline, CDR1 is SGHDN, CDR2 FVKESK. The CDR3 runs to 18 residues.

This sequence joins TRBV7-9 and TRBJ2-1; 9 nucleotides align to TRBD2. Germline CDR1 and CDR2: SEHNR and FQNEAQ (reference sequence). J gave up 5 bases and V 5 bases, and 4 bases lay outside the gene matches. This CDR3 comprises 14 residues. The CDR3: CASSLAGGDNEQFF. CDR3 coding DNA: TGTGCCAGCAGCCTGGCGGGGGGGGACAATGAGCAGTTCTTC.

V usage is TRBV5-1 and J usage is TRBJ1-6; no definite D call. Germline values: CDR1 SGHRS, CDR2 YFSETQ. V lost 0 bases and J lost 5, with 6 bases in between. The CDR3 runs 14 residues. The CDR3 region has the DNA TGCGCCAGCAGCTTGGAAGGGCATAATTCACCCCTCCACTTT. Protein sequence: CASSLEGHNSPLHF.

The J gene is TRBJ2-3, the V gene TRBV4-3; D is unresolved. V was clipped by 4 bases and J by 2 bases, with 10 bases between them. Per germline, CDR1 LGHNA and CDR2 YSLEER. The CDR3 contains 14 residues. The CDR3 DNA reads TGCGCCAGCAGCCCTACCGGGCCCACAGATACGCAGTATTTT. This sequence encodes CASSPTGPTDTQYF.

The chain recombines TRBV6-1 with TRBJ1-2, with D uncertain. CDR1 is MNHNS, CDR2 SASEGT, per germline. The length of the CDR3 is 13 residues. Between the trimmed V and J ends, which lost 1 base and 1 base, there was a span of 4 bases. The CDR3, as DNA: TGTGCCAGCAGTGAAGTGGGTAACTATGGCTACACCTTC. As protein: CASSEVGNYGYTF.

V and J are TRBV5-1 and TRBJ1-2, with unresolved D. V was trimmed by 0 bases and J by 2 bases, leaving 11 bases between them. Germline lookup yields CDR1 SGHRS and CDR2 YFSETQ. The CDR3 has 15 residues. The CDR3 DNA is TGCGCCAGCAGCTTGGACGGCAGTTACAACTATGGCTACACCTTC. Residues: CASSLDGSYNYGYTF.

The chain's CDR3 is CATRLASPETQYF. The CDR3 nucleotides read TGTGCCACCAGATTGGCATCCCCCGAGACCCAGTACTTC. The chain carries TRBV15 and TRBJ2-5; no clear D gene. The CDR3 consists of 13 residues. Per the germline V gene, CDR1 is LNHNV and CDR2 is YYDKDF (reference sequence). V was clipped by 6 bases and J by 5 bases, with 13 bases between them.

This chain's CDR3 is CASGEQGDYGYTF. CDR3 coding DNA: TGTGCCAGCGGAGAACAGGGGGACTATGGCTACACCTTC. The genes are TRBV2 and TRBJ1-2, with 8 bases fitting TRBD1. With V trimmed by 8 bases and J by 3 bases, 5 bases remained unmatched. Germline loops: CDR1 SNHLY, CDR2 FYNNEI. CDR3 length: 13 amino acids.

The V and J genes are TRBV27 and TRBJ2-3; D is possibly TRBD2 (6 bases). V was cut by 4 bases and J by 3 bases, with 20 bases left in between. The CDR3 runs to 17 residues. In germline, CDR1 is MNHEY, CDR2 SMNVEV (reference sequence). The CDR3 is CASSSEGVGGRTDTQYF. DNA for the CDR3: TGTGCCAGCAGTTCCGAAGGGGTTGGGGGGAGGACAGATACGCAGTATTTT.

The J gene is TRBJ1-2, the V gene TRBV5-1, with D possibly being TRBD1 (5 bases). The CDR3 is 13 residues long. Germline CDR1 reads SGHRS; CDR2 reads YFSETQ. V shed 3 bases and J shed 2 bases, with 8 bases lying between them. The CDR3 is CASSSTVNYGYTF. The CDR3 nucleotides are TGCGCCAGCAGCTCGACAGTGAACTATGGCTACACCTTC.

This chain uses TRBV7-3 with TRBJ1-2; possibly TRBD1 for D (5 bases). The CDR3 sequence is 15 residues long. Trimming shortened V by 5 bases and J by 4 bases, and 17 bases separated the two germline ends. CDR1 and CDR2 (germline): SGHTA, FQGTGA. The CDR3 DNA reads TGTGCCAGCAGCCCGGATCTGCAGGGTAGCTATGGCTACACCTTC. It yields the protein CASSPDLQGSYGYTF.

This rearrangement joins TRBV5-5 to TRBJ1-5; tentative D call: TRBD1 (6 bases). CDR1 SGHKS and CDR2 YYEKEE come from the germline V gene (reference sequence). The CDR3 extends over 15 amino acids. Trimming stripped 4 bases from V and 7 bases from J, with 18 bases between. The CDR3 DNA reads as TGTGCCAGCAGCCCGGAGGGGGGGGCTTGGCAGCCCCAGCATTTT. This sequence encodes CASSPEGGAWQPQHF.

The chain couples TRBV6-6 to TRBJ1-1; the match to TRBD1 covers 12 bases. This CDR3 spans 16 amino acids. V was pared by 8 bases and J by 3 bases, with 10 bases of the junction left unmatched. In germline, CDR1 is MNHNY, CDR2 SVGAGI (reference sequence). CDR3 bases: TGTGCCAGCGTCACCCCCGGGACAGGGGGCCACACTGAAGCTTTCTTT. Translation: CASVTPGTGGHTEAFF.

V and J are TRBV19 and TRBJ2-3; 11 bases are shared with TRBD2. The CDR3 length is 14 residues. Losses at the gene ends were 9 bases for V and 4 bases for J; bases not matched to a gene: 6. Germline values: CDR1 LNHDA, CDR2 SQIVND (reference sequence). CDR3 DNA sequence: TGTGCCAGCTGTAGCGGGGGGGCCGCAGATACGCAGTATTTT. Amino acids: CASCSGGAADTQYF.

This chain links TRBV5-1 with TRBJ2-1; possibly TRBD1 for D (6 bases). The CDR3 runs to 14 residues. V dropped 2 bases and J dropped 9 bases, with 15 bases sitting between them. The V gene's germline CDR1 is SGHRS and CDR2 YFSETQ. The CDR3 loop reads CASSFSQGTVEQFF. The CDR3 region has the DNA TGCGCCAGCAGCTTCAGTCAGGGGACGGTTGAGCAGTTCTTC.

The chain is built from TRBV19 and TRBJ2-2; no clear D. Germline V lookup: CDR1 LNHDA, CDR2 SQIVND (reference sequence). The V end was cut by 4 bases, the J end by 5 bases, with 11 bases between. The CDR3 loop spans 14 amino acids. The CDR3 nucleotides read TGTGCCAGTAGTAAACAGCCGAGGACCGGGGAGCTGTTTTTT. This gives the protein CASSKQPRTGELFF.

The chain couples TRBV4-3 to TRBJ1-3, with D possibly TRBD1 on 6 matching bases. This CDR3 is built from 16 residues. Germline V gene data show CDR1 as LGHNA and CDR2 as YSLEER. V lost 1 base and J lost 3, with 13 bases in between. CDR3 loop: CASSQAPTGFGNTIYF. The DNA for the CDR3 is TGCGCCAGCAGCCAAGCCCCTACAGGGTTTGGAAACACCATATATTTT.